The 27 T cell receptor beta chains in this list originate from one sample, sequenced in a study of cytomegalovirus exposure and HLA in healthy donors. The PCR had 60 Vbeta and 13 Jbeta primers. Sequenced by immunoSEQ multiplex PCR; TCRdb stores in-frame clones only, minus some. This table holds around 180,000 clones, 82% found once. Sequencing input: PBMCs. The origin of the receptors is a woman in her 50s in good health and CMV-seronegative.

For the CDR3, the DNA is TGTGCCAGTAGTATAATCCAGGGGAAGGACCAGCCCCAGCATTTT. Encoded protein: CASSIIQGKDQPQHF. The rearrangement joins TRBV19 to TRBJ1-5; TRBD1 might be the D (6 bases). The germline V gene encodes CDR1 LNHDA and CDR2 SQIVND (reference sequence). The length of the CDR3 is 15 residues. V was pared by 2 bases and J by 7 bases, with 15 bases between.

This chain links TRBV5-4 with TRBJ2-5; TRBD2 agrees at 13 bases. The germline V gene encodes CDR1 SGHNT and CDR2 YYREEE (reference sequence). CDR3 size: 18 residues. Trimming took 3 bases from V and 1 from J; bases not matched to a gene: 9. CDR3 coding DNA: TGTGCCAGCAGCTCCGGGACTAGCGGGGCAAACCTCCAAGAGACCCAGTACTTC. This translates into CASSSGTSGANLQETQYF.

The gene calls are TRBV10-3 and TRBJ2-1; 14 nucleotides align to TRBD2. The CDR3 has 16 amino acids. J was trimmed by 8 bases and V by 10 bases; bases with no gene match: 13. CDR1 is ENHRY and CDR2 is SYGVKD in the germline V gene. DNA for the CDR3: TGTGCCACTAAACGGACTAGCGGGGGGAGTAGCGATGAGCAGTTCTTC. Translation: CATKRTSGGSSDEQFF.

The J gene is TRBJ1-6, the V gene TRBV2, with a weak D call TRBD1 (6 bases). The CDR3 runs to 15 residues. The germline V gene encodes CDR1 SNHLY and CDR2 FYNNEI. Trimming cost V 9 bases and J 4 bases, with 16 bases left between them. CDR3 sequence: CASTIRGGYNSPLHF. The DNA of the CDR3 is TGTGCCAGTACAATCAGGGGCGGGTATAATTCACCCCTCCACTTT.

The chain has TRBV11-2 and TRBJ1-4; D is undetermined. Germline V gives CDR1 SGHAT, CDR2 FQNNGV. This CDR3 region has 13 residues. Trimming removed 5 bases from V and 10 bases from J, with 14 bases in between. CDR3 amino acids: CASSVLSAGKLFF. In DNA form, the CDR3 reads TGTGCCAGCAGCGTCCTTTCTGCGGGAAAACTGTTTTTT.

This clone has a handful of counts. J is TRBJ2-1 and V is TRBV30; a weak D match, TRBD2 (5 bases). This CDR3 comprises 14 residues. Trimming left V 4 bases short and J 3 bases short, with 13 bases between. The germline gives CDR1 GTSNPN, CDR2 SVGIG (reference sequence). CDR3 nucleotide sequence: TGTGCCTGGATGGCCCAGCGGAGCTACAATGAGCAGTTCTTC. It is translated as CAWMAQRSYNEQFF. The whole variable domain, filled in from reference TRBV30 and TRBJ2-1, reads SQTIHQWPATLVQPVGSPLSLECTVEGTSNPNLYWYRQAAGRGLQLLFYSVGIGQISSEVPQNLSASRPQDRQFILSSKKLLLSDSGFYLCAWMAQRSYNEQFFGPGTRLTVL.

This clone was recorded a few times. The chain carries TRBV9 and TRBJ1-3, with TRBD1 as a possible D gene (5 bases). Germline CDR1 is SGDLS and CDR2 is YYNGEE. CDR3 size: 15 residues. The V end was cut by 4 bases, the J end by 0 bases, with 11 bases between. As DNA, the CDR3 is TGTGCCAGCAGCCCCAGGGCCAGCTCTGGAAACACCATATATTTT. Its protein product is CASSPRASSGNTIYF.

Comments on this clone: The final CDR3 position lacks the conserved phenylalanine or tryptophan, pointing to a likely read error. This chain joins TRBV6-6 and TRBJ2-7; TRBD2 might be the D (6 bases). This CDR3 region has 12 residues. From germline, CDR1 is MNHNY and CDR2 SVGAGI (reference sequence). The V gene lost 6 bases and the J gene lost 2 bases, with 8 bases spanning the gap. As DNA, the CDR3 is TGTGCCAGCAGCCGGGAGCCCTACGAGCAGTACCTC. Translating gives CASSREPYEQYL.

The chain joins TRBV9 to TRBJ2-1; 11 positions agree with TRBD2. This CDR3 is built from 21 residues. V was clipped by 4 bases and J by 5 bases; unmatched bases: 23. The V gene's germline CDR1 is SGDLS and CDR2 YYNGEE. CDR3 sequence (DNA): TGTGCCAGCAGCCCAAGATCGGTAGCGGGGGGGCCTAGGGGTTATCACAATGAGCAGTTCTTC. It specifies CASSPRSVAGGPRGYHNEQFF. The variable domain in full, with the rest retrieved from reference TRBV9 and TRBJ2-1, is DSGVTQTPKHLITATGQRVTLRCSPRSGDLSVYWYQQSLDQGLQFLIQYYNGEERAKGNILERFSAQQFPDLHSELNLSSLELGDSALYFCASSPRSVAGGPRGYHNEQFFGPGTRLTVL.

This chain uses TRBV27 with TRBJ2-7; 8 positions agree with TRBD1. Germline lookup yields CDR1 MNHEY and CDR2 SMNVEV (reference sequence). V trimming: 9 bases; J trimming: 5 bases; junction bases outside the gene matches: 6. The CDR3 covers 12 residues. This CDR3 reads CASSDRVHEQYF. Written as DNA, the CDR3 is TGTGCCAGTTCGGACAGGGTACACGAGCAGTACTTC.

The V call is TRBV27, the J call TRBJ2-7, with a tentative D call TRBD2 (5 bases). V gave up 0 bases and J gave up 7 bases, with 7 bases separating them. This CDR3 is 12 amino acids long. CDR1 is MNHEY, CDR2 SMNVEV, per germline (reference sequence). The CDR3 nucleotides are TGTGCCAGCAGTTTATCGACGGGGGAGCAGTACTTC. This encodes CASSLSTGEQYF.

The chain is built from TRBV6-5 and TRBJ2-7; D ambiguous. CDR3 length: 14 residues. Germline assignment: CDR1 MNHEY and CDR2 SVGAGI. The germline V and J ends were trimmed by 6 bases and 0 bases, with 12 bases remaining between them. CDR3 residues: CASRTQSNSYEQYF. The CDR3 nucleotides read TGTGCCAGCAGAACACAGTCAAACTCCTACGAGCAGTACTTC.

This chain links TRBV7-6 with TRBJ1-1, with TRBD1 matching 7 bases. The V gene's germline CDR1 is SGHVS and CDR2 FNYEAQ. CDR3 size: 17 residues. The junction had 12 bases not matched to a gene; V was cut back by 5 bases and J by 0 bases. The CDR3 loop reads CASSKGQGGRMNTEAFF. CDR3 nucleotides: TGTGCCAGCAGCAAGGGGCAGGGGGGTCGGATGAACACTGAAGCTTTCTTT.

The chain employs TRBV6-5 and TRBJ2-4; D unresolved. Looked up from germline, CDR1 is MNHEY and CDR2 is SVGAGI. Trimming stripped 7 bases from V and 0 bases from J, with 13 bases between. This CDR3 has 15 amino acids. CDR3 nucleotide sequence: TGTGCCAGCACCAGCCGACTTGAAGCCAAAAACATTCAGTACTTC. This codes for CASTSRLEAKNIQYF.

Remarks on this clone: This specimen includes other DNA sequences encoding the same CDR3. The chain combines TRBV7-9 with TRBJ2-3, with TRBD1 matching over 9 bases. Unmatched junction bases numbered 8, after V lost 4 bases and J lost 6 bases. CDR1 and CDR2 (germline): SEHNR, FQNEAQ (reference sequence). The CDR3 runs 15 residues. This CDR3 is CASSYRQGEADTQYF. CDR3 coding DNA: TGTGCCAGCAGCTATAGACAGGGGGAGGCGGATACGCAGTATTTT.

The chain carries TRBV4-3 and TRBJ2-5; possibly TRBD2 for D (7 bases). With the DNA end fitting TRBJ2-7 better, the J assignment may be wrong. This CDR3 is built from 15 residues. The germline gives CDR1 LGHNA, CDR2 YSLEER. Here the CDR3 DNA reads TGCGCCAGCAGCCCGCGACTAGGGGGGGCCTACGAGCAGTACTTC. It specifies CASSPRLGGAYEQYF.

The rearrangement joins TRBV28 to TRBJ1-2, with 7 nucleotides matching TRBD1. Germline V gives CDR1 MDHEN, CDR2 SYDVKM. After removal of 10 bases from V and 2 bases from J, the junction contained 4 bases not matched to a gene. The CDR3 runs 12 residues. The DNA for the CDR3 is TGTGCCACGATACAGGGGAACTATGGCTACACCTTC. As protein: CATIQGNYGYTF.

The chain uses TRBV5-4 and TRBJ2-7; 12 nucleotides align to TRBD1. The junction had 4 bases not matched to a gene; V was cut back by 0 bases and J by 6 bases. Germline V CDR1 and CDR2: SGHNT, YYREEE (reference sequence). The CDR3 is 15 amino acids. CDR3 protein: CASSLGGQGAVEQYF. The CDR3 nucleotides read TGTGCCAGCAGCTTGGGGGGACAGGGGGCGGTCGAGCAGTACTTC.

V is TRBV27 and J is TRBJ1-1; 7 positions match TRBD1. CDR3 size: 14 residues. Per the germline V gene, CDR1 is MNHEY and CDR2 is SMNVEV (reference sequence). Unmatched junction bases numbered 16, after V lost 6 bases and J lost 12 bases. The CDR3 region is CASSSWRGQIRTFF. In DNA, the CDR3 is TGTGCCAGCAGCTCCTGGAGGGGGCAGATAAGGACTTTCTTT.

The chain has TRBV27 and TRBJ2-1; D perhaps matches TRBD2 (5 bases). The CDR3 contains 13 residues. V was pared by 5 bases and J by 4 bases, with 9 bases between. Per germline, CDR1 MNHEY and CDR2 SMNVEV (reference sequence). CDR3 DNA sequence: TGTGCCAGCAGTCGGCCGGGGTACAATGAGCAGTTCTTC. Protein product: CASSRPGYNEQFF.

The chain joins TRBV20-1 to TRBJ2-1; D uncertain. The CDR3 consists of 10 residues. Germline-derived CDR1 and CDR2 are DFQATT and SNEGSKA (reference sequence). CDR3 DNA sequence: TGCAGCTTGGCCCACAATGAGCAGTTCTTC. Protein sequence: CSLAHNEQFF.

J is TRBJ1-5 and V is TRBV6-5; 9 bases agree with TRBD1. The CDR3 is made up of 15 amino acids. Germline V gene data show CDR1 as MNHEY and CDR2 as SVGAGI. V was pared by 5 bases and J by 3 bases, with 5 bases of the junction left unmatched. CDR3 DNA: TGTGCCAGCAGTCTATGGGACAGGGTCAATCAGCCCCAGCATTTT. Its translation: CASSLWDRVNQPQHF.

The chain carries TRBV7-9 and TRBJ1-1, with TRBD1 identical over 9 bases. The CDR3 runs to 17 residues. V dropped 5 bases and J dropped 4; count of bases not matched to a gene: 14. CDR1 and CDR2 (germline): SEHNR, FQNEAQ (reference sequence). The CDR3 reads CASSRDPGMGQGTEAFF. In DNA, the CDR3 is TGTGCCAGCAGCCGAGACCCAGGGATGGGACAGGGCACTGAAGCTTTCTTT.

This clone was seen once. The CDR3 here is CASSQERFGQGAPEQYF. The CDR3 DNA sequence: TGCGCCAGCAGCCAAGAACGTTTCGGACAGGGGGCCCCCGAGCAGTACTTC. This sequence joins TRBV4-3 and TRBJ2-7, with 11 bases matching TRBD1. The CDR3 runs 17 residues. V was clipped by 0 bases and J by 6 bases; unmatched bases: 10. The germline V gene encodes CDR1 LGHNA and CDR2 YSLEER.

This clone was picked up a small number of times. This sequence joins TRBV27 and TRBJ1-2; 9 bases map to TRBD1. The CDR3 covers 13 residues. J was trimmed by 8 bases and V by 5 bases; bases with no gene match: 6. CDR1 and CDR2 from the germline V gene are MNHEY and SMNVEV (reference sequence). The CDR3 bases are TGTGCCAGCAGTGACAGGACAGGGGACGGCTACACCTTC. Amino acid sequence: CASSDRTGDGYTF.

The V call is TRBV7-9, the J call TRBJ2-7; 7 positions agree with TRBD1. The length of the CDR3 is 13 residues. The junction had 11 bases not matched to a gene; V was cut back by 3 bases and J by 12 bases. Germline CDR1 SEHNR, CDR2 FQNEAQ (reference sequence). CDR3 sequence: CASSFQEATGRYF. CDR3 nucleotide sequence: TGTGCCAGCAGCTTCCAGGAGGCGACAGGGAGGTACTTC. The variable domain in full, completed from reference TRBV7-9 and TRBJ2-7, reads DTGVSQNPRHKITKRGQNVTFRCDPISEHNRLYWYRQTLGQGPEFLTYFQNEAQLEKSRLLSDRFSAERPKGSFSTLEIQRTEQGDSAMYLCASSFQEATGRYFGPGTRLTVT.

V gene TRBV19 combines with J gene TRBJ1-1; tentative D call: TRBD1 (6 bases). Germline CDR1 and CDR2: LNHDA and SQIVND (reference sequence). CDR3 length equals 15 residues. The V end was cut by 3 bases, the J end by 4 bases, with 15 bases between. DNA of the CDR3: TGTGCCAGTAGTATCGGGCAGGGGTGGACCACTGAAGCTTTCTTT. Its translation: CASSIGQGWTTEAFF.